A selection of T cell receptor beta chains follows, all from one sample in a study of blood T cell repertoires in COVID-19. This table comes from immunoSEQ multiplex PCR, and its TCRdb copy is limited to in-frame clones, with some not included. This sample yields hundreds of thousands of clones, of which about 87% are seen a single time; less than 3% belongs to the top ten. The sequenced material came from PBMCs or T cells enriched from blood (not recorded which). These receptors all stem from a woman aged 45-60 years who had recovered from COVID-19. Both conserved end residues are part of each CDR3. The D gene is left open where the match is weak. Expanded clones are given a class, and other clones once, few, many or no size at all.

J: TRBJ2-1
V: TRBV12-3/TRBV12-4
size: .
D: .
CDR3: CASLLADEQFF
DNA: TGTGCCAGCCTCTTAGCCGATGAGCAGTTCTTC

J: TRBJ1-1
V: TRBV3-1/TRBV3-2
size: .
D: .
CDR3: CASSQDVWGHSEAFF
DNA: TGTGCCAGCAGCCAAGATGTCTGGGGGCACTCTGAAGCTTTCTTT

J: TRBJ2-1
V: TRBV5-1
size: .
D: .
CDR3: CASSLTVLTYNEQFF
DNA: TGCGCCAGCAGCTTGACAGTCCTAACCTACAATGAGCAGTTCTTC

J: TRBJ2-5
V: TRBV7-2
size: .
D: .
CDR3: CASSLGGATWETQYF
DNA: TGTGCCAGCAGCTTAGGAGGAGCTACCTGGGAGACCCAGTACTTC

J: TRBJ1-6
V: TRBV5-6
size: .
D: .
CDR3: CASSLGVRVNSPLHF
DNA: TGTGCCAGCAGCTTGGGCGTCAGGGTTAATTCACCCCTCCACTTT

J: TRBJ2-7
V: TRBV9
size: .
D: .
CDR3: CASSIWASSEQYF
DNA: TGTGCCAGCAGCATCTGGGCCTCCTCCGAGCAGTACTTC

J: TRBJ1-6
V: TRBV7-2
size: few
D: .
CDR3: CASSSARANSPLHF
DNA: TGTGCCAGCAGCTCAGCCAGGGCTAATTCACCCCTCCACTTT

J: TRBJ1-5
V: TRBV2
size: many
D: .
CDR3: CASSYLQDGQPQHF
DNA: TGTGCCAGCAGTTACTTACAGGATGGCCAGCCCCAGCATTTT

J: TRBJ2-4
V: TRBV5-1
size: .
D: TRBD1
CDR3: CASRETGQNIQYF
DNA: TGCGCCAGCAGGGAGACAGGGCAAAACATTCAGTACTTC

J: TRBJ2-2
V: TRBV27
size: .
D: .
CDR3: CASSFGGSNTGELFF
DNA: TGTGCCAGCAGTTTCGGTGGTTCGAACACCGGGGAGCTGTTTTTT

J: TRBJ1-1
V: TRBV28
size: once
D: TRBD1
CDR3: CASRGARTGTAEAFF
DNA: TGTGCCAGCAGGGGGGCCCGGACAGGGACTGCTGAAGCTTTCTTT

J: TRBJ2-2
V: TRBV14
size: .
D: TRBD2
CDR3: CASSQENSLGLAGNTGELFF
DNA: TGTGCCAGCAGCCAAGAAAATTCGTTGGGGCTAGCGGGCAACACCGGGGAGCTGTTTTTT

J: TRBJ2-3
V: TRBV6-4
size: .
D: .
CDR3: CASSARGASTDTQYF
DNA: TGTGCCAGCAGTGCCCGGGGAGCGAGCACAGATACGCAGTATTTT

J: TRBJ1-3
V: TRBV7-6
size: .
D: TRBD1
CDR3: CASSLRDRGGGNTIYF
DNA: TGTGCCAGCAGCTTAAGGGACAGGGGAGGCGGAAACACCATATATTTT

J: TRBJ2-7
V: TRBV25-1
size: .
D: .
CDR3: CASQGYIYEQYF
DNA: TGTGCCAGCCAGGGGTACATCTACGAGCAGTACTTC

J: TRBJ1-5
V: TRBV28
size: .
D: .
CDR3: CASSLHRNQPQHF
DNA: TGTGCCAGCAGTTTACATAGAAATCAGCCCCAGCATTTT

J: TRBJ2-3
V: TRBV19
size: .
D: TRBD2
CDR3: CASSTIAGGGTDTQYF
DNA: TGTGCCAGTAGTACCATAGCGGGGGGCGGCACAGATACGCAGTATTTT

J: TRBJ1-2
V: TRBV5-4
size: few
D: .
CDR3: CASSLTVYLSYGYTF
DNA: TGTGCCAGCAGCTTGACCGTCTACCTCTCCTATGGCTACACCTTC

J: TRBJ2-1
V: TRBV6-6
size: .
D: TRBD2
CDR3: CASRLGTSRNNEQFF
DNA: TGTGCCAGCAGACTCGGGACTAGCAGAAACAATGAGCAGTTCTTC

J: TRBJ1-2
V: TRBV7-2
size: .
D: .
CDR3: CASSLGWGPNYGYTF
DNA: TGTGCCAGCAGCTTAGGTTGGGGGCCAAACTATGGCTACACCTTC

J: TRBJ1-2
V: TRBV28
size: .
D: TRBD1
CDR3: CASSRDRVFGGYTF
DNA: TGTGCCAGCAGCCGGGACAGGGTCTTCGGCGGCTACACCTTC

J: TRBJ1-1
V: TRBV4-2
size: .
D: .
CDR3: CASSQDPYRSSEAFF
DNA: TGTGCCAGCAGCCAAGACCCATACAGATCGAGTGAAGCTTTCTTT

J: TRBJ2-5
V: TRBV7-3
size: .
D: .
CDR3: CASSRDLGETQYF
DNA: TGTGCCAGCAGCAGGGACTTGGGAGAGACCCAGTACTTC

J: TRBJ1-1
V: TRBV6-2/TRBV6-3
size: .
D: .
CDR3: CASSYSRQGTFVDTEAFF
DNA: TGTGCCAGCAGTTACTCTAGGCAGGGTACTTTCGTGGACACTGAAGCTTTCTTT

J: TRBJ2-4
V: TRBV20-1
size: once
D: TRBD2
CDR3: CSASLTSGAKNIQYF
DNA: TGCAGTGCTAGTTTGACTAGCGGGGCCAAAAACATTCAGTACTTC

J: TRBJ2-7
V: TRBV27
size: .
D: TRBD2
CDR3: CASSRVAGPSYEQYF
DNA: TGTGCCAGCAGTAGGGTAGCGGGCCCCTCCTACGAGCAGTACTTC

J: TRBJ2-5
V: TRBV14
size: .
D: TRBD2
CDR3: CASSQLTLWESGTAPQYF
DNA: TGTGCCAGCAGCCAACTTACCCTATGGGAAAGCGGGACGGCTCCCCAGTACTTC

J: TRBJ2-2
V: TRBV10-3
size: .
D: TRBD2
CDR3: CAITGLAGVDTGELFF
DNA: TGTGCCATCACCGGACTAGCGGGAGTAGACACCGGGGAGCTGTTTTTT

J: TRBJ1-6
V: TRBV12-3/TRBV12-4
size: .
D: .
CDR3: CASSVRVYSPLHF
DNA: TGTGCCAGCAGTGTCAGGGTTTACTCACCCCTCCACTTT

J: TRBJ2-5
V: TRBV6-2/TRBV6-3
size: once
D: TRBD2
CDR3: CASSDTSGRLETQYF
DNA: TGTGCCAGCAGCGATACTAGCGGGAGATTAGAGACCCAGTACTTC

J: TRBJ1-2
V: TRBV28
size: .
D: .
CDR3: CASSFGGGYTF
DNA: TGTGCCAGCAGTTTCGGTGGTGGCTACACCTTC

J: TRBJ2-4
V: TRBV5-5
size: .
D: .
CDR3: CASSSHPVLKNIQYF
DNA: TGTGCCAGCAGCTCGCACCCAGTGCTCAAAAACATTCAGTACTTC

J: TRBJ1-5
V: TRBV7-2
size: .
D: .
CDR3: CASSLYPSPQHF
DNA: TGTGCCAGCAGCTTATATCCTTCGCCCCAGCATTTT

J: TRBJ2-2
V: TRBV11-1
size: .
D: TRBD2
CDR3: CASNRRGLAGPGELFF
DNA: TGTGCCAGCAACCGACGGGGACTAGCGGGTCCCGGGGAGCTGTTTTTT

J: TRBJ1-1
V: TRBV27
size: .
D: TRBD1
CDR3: CASSPLTGGTTWNTEAFF
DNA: TGTGCCAGCAGTCCCCTCACAGGGGGCACAACCTGGAACACTGAAGCTTTCTTT

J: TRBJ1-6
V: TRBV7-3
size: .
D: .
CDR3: CASSLGGSSPLHF
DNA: TGTGCCAGCAGCTTGGGCGGGAGTTCACCCCTCCACTTT

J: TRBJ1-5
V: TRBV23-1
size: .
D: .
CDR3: CASSLLEYQPQHF
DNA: TGCGCCAGCAGTCTTCTGGAGTATCAGCCCCAGCATTTT

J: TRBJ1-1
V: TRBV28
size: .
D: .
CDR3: CASSTILNTEAFF
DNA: TGTGCCAGCTCAACAATCCTGAACACTGAAGCTTTCTTT

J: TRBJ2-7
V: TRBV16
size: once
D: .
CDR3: CASSQSHRVEQYF
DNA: TGTGCCAGCAGCCAATCACACCGGGTCGAGCAGTACTTC

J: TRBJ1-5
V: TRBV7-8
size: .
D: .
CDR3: CASSSRQDSNQPQHF
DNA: TGTGCCAGCAGCTCAAGACAGGATAGCAATCAGCCCCAGCATTTT